Here is one T cell receptor (beta chain) with its context. In the authors' methods: From reference gene primer amplification, estimates of nucleated cell counts were derived. Generated by immunoSEQ multiplex PCR, the TCRdb table keeps only in-frame clones and is missing some. The V and J calls and clone size come from that table; D and trimming were worked out from the DNA. The data show a few hundred thousand clones, roughly nine tenths seen once. The entry originates in a study of blood T cell repertoires in COVID-19. Across the study: Acute and convalescent COVID-19 specimens originated in the United States, Italy and Spain. T cells, B-cell-depleted T cells, or PBMCs supplied cDNA or gDNA.

This TCR was sampled from a woman in her fifties or sixties who had recovered from COVID-19. Input material: peripheral blood.

Written as DNA, the CDR3 is TGTGCCAGCAGTCGTGCCGGACTAGCGTTCTACAATGAGCAGTTCTTC. Protein product: CASSRAGLAFYNEQFF. The gene calls are TRBV9 and TRBJ2-1, with TRBD2 matching 9 bases. Trimming at V came to 5 bases and at J to 3 bases, leaving 9 bases not matched to a gene. The germline V gene has CDR1 SGDLS and CDR2 YYNGEE. The CDR3 covers 16 residues.